This T cell receptor (beta chain) was captured in a study of radiation and T cells in renal cell carcinoma. The V gene end was trimmed by 6 bases and the J gene end by 3 bases; junction bases not matched to a gene: 4. This CDR3 region has 14 residues. Germline CDR1 and CDR2: MNHNY and SVGAGI (reference sequence). Study-wide points: In blood, top tumor clones expanded by 2 weeks, shrinking by 4.

Only one count was recorded for this clone. What it binds is not known. Time point in this sample: blood 2 weeks post-SBRT. Treatment in this sample: 15 Gy SBRT to primary tumor, nephrectomy 4 weeks later. Generated by immunoSEQ multiplex PCR, the TCRdb table keeps only in-frame clones and is missing some. Altogether 100,000 to 150,000 clones are present, about four fifths being singletons, with the ten largest covering 4.5% to 7%. The chain carries TRBV6-6 and TRBJ1-3; 8 positions agree with TRBD1. Material: blood, obtained from a patient whose treatment included radiotherapy and nephrectomy. The clonotype originates from a man in his fifties with renal cell carcinoma. The CDR3 sequence is CASSQDRGGNTIYF. In DNA form, the CDR3 reads TGTGCCAGCAGCCAAGACAGGGGTGGAAACACCATATATTTT.